This is a list of T cell receptor beta chains from one sample in a study of T cells in Graves' hyperthyroidism and ophthalmopathy. TCRdb called the multiplex PCR reads again in MiXCR, with one record for every CDR3 protein. The sample lists about 500,000 distinct CDR3 sequences, approximately 16% occurring once. Sequencing was done on a sample of blood. The receptors come from a woman in her twenties or thirties with Graves' ophthalmopathy. Both conserved end residues are part of each CDR3. D genes are given only for firm matches. The size entry is marked missing in some rows and otherwise reads once, few, many or a size class.

J	size	V	D	CDR3	DNA
TRBJ2-7	few	TRBV5-6	TRBD2	CASSWWGLAGGDSYEQYF	TGTGCCAGCAGCTGGTGGGGACTAGCGGGAGGGGACTCCTACGAGCAGTACTTC
TRBJ2-7	many	TRBV28	-	CASRETGFRTYEQYF	TGTGCCAGCAGAGAAACGGGGTTTCGGACCTACGAGCAGTACTTC
TRBJ1-6	-	TRBV20-1	-	CSARAGGGPHGSPLHF	TGCAGTGCTAGAGCCGGAGGGGGGCCGCACGGATCACCCCTCCACTTT
TRBJ2-7	many	TRBV7-2	-	CASSPDLYEQYF	TGTGCCAGCAGTCCTGATTTATACGAGCAGTACTTC
TRBJ2-5	-	TRBV5-1	-	CASSLGVTQETQYF	TGCGCCAGCAGCTTGGGGGTGACACAAGAGACCCAGTACTTC
TRBJ2-3	many	TRBV10-2	TRBD2	CASSDLAGTDTQYF	TGCGCCAGCAGTGACCTAGCGGGTACAGATACGCAGTATTTT
TRBJ2-1	few	TRBV24-1	TRBD2	CATSDSRPGLGPHEQFF	TGTGCCACCAGTGATTCCCGCCCGGGACTAGGACCTCATGAGCAGTTCTTC
TRBJ2-1	-	TRBV9	-	CASSVELTANEQFF	TGTGCCAGCAGCGTAGAATTAACCGCCAATGAGCAGTTCTTC
TRBJ2-7	many	TRBV5-1	TRBD1	CASSWEDRDDNEQYF	TGCGCCAGCAGCTGGGAGGACAGGGATGATAACGAGCAGTACTTC
TRBJ2-3	many	TRBV28	-	CASTPASADTSTDTQYF	TGTGCCAGCACCCCCGCGTCCGCGGACACTAGCACAGATACGCAGTATTTT
TRBJ2-7	-	TRBV25-1	-	CASSEISGVDEQYF	TGTGCCAGCAGTGAAATATCGGGCGTGGATGAGCAGTACTTC
TRBJ1-1	-	TRBV5-4	-	CASSLSQDGPEAFF	TGTGCCAGCAGCTTGTCACAGGACGGGCCTGAAGCTTTCTTT
TRBJ1-5	many	TRBV4-3	TRBD1	CASSQDSGTGNQPQHF	TGCGCCAGCAGCCAAGATTCCGGGACAGGCAATCAGCCCCAGCATTTT
TRBJ1-1	many	TRBV20-1	-	CSATPPDTEAFF	TGCAGTGCTACCCCTCCGGACACTGAAGCTTTCTTT
TRBJ2-7	many	TRBV11-3	-	CASSSQSYEQYF	TGTGCCAGCAGCTCTCAGTCCTACGAGCAGTACTTC
TRBJ1-5	few	TRBV12-3/TRBV12-4	-	CASSPSTLYSNQPQHF	TGTGCCAGCAGTCCATCAACATTGTATAGCAATCAGCCCCAGCATTTT
TRBJ1-1	few	TRBV3-1	-	CASSLSQGSTEAFF	TGTGCCAGCAGCCTAAGCCAGGGGTCCACTGAAGCTTTCTTT
TRBJ1-5	-	TRBV19	-	CASRPSGSSQPQHF	TGTGCCAGTCGACCCTCCGGGAGCAGTCAGCCCCAGCATTTT
TRBJ2-1	few	TRBV20-1	-	CSATGSSYNEQFF	TGCAGTGCTACCGGGAGCTCCTACAATGAGCAGTTCTTC
TRBJ1-1	few	TRBV6-1	-	CASSWGLGQNTEAFF	TGTGCCAGCAGTTGGGGTTTGGGGCAGAACACTGAAGCTTTCTTT
TRBJ1-6	-	TRBV20-1	-	CSAARPGNSNSPLHF	TGCAGTGCCGCCCGACCGGGAAACTCCAATTCACCCCTCCACTTT
TRBJ2-3	many	TRBV6-5	TRBD2	CASSSPGLATDTQYF	TGTGCCAGCAGTTCTCCGGGACTAGCGACAGATACGCAGTATTTT
TRBJ2-7	many	TRBV2	-	CASNGGTSYEQYF	TGTGCCAGCAACGGCGGTACTTCCTACGAGCAGTACTTC
TRBJ1-5	many	TRBV20-1	TRBD1	CSASPGQGFYSNQPQHF	TGCAGTGCGTCTCCGGGACAGGGCTTCTATAGCAATCAGCCCCAGCATTTT
TRBJ2-7	many	TRBV5-1	-	CASSLGRVNEQYF	TGCGCCAGCAGCTTGGGCAGAGTAAACGAGCAGTACTTC
TRBJ1-2	many	TRBV3-1	-	CASSQAMDRTLYGYTF	TGTGCCAGCAGCCAAGCAATGGACAGAACTCTCTATGGCTACACCTTC
TRBJ1-1	few	TRBV27	-	CASSLWGDLNTEAFF	TGTGCCAGCAGTTTATGGGGGGACTTGAACACTGAAGCTTTCTTT
TRBJ1-6	-	TRBV18	TRBD1	CASRRDRESPLHF	TGTGCCAGCAGACGGGACAGGGAATCACCCCTCCACTTT
TRBJ1-5	-	TRBV30	-	CAWSDMGNQPQHF	TGTGCCTGGAGCGACATGGGCAATCAGCCCCAGCATTTT
TRBJ2-3	many	TRBV5-1	TRBD2	CASKPRLAGLDTQYF	TGCGCCAGCAAGCCTCGACTAGCGGGGCTGGATACGCAGTATTTT
TRBJ1-6	-	TRBV20-1	-	CSATGPRRGNSPLHF	TGCAGTGCTACGGGCCCCAGGCGGGGAAATTCACCCCTCCACTTT
TRBJ2-1	-	TRBV29-1	TRBD2	CSVVPLAGGMKFF	TGCAGCGTTGTCCCATTAGCGGGAGGAATGAAGTTCTTC
TRBJ1-1	many	TRBV18	-	CASSPGQGGGNTEAFF	TGTGCCAGCTCACCCGGGCAGGGTGGAGGGAACACTGAAGCTTTCTTT
TRBJ2-3	many	TRBV5-1	TRBD2	CASSLDLAGGSTDTQYF	TGCGCCAGCAGCTTGGATCTCGCGGGAGGATCCACAGATACGCAGTATTTT
TRBJ2-7	-	TRBV4-3	TRBD2	CASSQFFGQAGLGEQYF	TGCGCCAGCAGCCAATTTTTCGGGCAAGCGGGACTGGGCGAGCAGTACTTC
TRBJ2-3	few	TRBV7-6	-	CASSLQARDTQYF	TGTGCCAGCAGCTTACAAGCACGAGATACGCAGTATTTT
TRBJ2-6	few	TRBV12-3/TRBV12-4	TRBD1	CASSFLQGGGGANVLTF	TGTGCCAGCAGTTTTTTACAGGGGGGTGGGGGGGCCAACGTCCTGACTTTC
TRBJ2-7	few	TRBV19	-	CASSIGPGRLGEQYF	TGTGCCAGTAGTATTGGGCCCGGTCGGTTGGGCGAGCAGTACTTC
TRBJ2-3	many	TRBV28	TRBD2	CASSPQTSGSADTQYF	TGTGCCAGCAGTCCACAGACTAGCGGGAGTGCAGATACGCAGTATTTT
TRBJ2-1	-	TRBV12-3/TRBV12-4	TRBD2	CASSRKTSGSEYNEQFF	TGTGCCAGCAGTCGTAAGACTAGCGGGAGTGAATACAATGAGCAGTTCTTC